This is a list of T cell receptor beta chains from one sample in a study of vaccination effects on CD4 cells after COVID-19. The assay was immunoSEQ multiplex PCR, and TCRdb's table has in-frame clones only and misses some. The sample shows around 11,000 clones, roughly 74% of them seen only once. No antigen has been identified for these receptors. Specimen: CD4+ T cells from PBMCs cultured with HCoV-229E spike peptides, collected before COVID-19 vaccination. Receptors were obtained from a human donor who received a COVID-19 vaccine. Both conserved end residues are part of each CDR3. The D gene is left open where the match is weak. Rows may omit the clone size; those that give it use once, few, many or a size class.

clone_size: NA
v_call: TRBV28
d_call: NA
j_call: TRBJ2-7
cdr3_nt: TGTGCCAGCAGGGCGGGCTCCTCCTACGAGCAGTACTTC
cdr3_aa: CASRAGSSYEQYF

clone_size: NA
v_call: TRBV29-1
d_call: NA
j_call: TRBJ1-2
cdr3_nt: TGCAGCGTTGAAGAAACGGGCCGGTCGTATGGCTACACCTTC
cdr3_aa: CSVEETGRSYGYTF

clone_size: NA
v_call: TRBV28
d_call: NA
j_call: TRBJ1-5
cdr3_nt: TGTGCCAGCACCGGGGACCGTAGCAATCAGCCCCAGCATTTT
cdr3_aa: CASTGDRSNQPQHF

clone_size: NA
v_call: TRBV19
d_call: TRBD1
j_call: TRBJ2-3
cdr3_nt: TGTGCCAGTAGTACGGGACAGGGGCGCACAGATACGCAGTATTTT
cdr3_aa: CASSTGQGRTDTQYF

clone_size: NA
v_call: TRBV5-8
d_call: NA
j_call: TRBJ2-7
cdr3_nt: TGTGCCAGCCAGGGGGGGTCTGAGCAGTACTTC
cdr3_aa: CASQGGSEQYF

clone_size: NA
v_call: TRBV27
d_call: NA
j_call: TRBJ1-4
cdr3_nt: TGTGCCAGCAGGACTCTCGCGAATGAAAAACTGTTTTTT
cdr3_aa: CASRTLANEKLFF

clone_size: NA
v_call: TRBV28
d_call: TRBD1
j_call: TRBJ2-7
cdr3_nt: TGTGCCAGCAGTTCTCCAGGGGGTACCACCTACGAGCAGTACTTC
cdr3_aa: CASSSPGGTTYEQYF

clone_size: NA
v_call: TRBV6-5
d_call: TRBD1
j_call: TRBJ1-3
cdr3_nt: TGTGCCAGCAGTTACTCACAGGGGTGGGCTGGAAACACCATATATTTT
cdr3_aa: CASSYSQGWAGNTIYF

clone_size: NA
v_call: TRBV4-2
d_call: NA
j_call: TRBJ1-2
cdr3_nt: TGTGCCAGCAGCCAAGAGCTGGCTAACTATGGCTACACCTTC
cdr3_aa: CASSQELANYGYTF

clone_size: NA
v_call: TRBV4-1
d_call: NA
j_call: TRBJ2-7
cdr3_nt: TGCGCCAGCAGCCAAGTCAATCTGGTAGCGACGGGCGAGCAGTACTTC
cdr3_aa: CASSQVNLVATGEQYF

clone_size: few
v_call: TRBV7-9
d_call: TRBD1
j_call: TRBJ2-7
cdr3_nt: TGTGCCAGCACCACCCGGACAGGGGCCTACGAGCAGTACTTC
cdr3_aa: CASTTRTGAYEQYF

clone_size: once
v_call: TRBV4-2
d_call: NA
j_call: TRBJ2-7
cdr3_nt: TGTGCCAGCAGCCAAGATGCGGCCTACGAGCAGTACTTC
cdr3_aa: CASSQDAAYEQYF

clone_size: NA
v_call: TRBV19
d_call: NA
j_call: TRBJ1-6
cdr3_nt: TGTGCCAGTACGGCAGTTAATAATTCACCCCTCCACTTT
cdr3_aa: CASTAVNNSPLHF

clone_size: few
v_call: TRBV4-1
d_call: NA
j_call: TRBJ1-5
cdr3_nt: TGCGCCAGCAGCCAAGAGAATACAGTTTCCAATCAGCCCCAGCATTTT
cdr3_aa: CASSQENTVSNQPQHF

clone_size: NA
v_call: TRBV6-1
d_call: TRBD1
j_call: TRBJ2-7
cdr3_nt: TGTGCCAGCAGTGTCCGAGGGGGACAGCTAAGCTCCTACGAGCAGTACTTC
cdr3_aa: CASSVRGGQLSSYEQYF

clone_size: NA
v_call: TRBV10-3
d_call: NA
j_call: TRBJ2-1
cdr3_nt: TGTGCCATCAGTGATGGGGGTGGTTCCTACAATGAGCAGTTCTTC
cdr3_aa: CAISDGGGSYNEQFF

clone_size: NA
v_call: TRBV2
d_call: NA
j_call: TRBJ2-3
cdr3_nt: TGTGCCACCATACTTTGGGAAGAAGATACGCAGTATTTT
cdr3_aa: CATILWEEDTQYF

clone_size: NA
v_call: TRBV18
d_call: TRBD1
j_call: TRBJ1-1
cdr3_nt: TGTGCCAGCTCACCACAGAAGGGGGCGAACACTGAAGCTTTCTTT
cdr3_aa: CASSPQKGANTEAFF

clone_size: NA
v_call: TRBV11-2
d_call: TRBD1
j_call: TRBJ1-1
cdr3_nt: TGTGCCAGCAGCCCCCGACAGGGGGGGAGCACTGAAGCTTTCTTT
cdr3_aa: CASSPRQGGSTEAFF

clone_size: NA
v_call: TRBV4-3
d_call: NA
j_call: TRBJ2-1
cdr3_nt: TGCGCCAGCAGCCAAGGATCGGTGGGGGGATTTTACAATGAGCAGTTCTTC
cdr3_aa: CASSQGSVGGFYNEQFF

clone_size: NA
v_call: TRBV18
d_call: TRBD2
j_call: TRBJ2-5
cdr3_nt: TGTGCCAGCTCAGCCGGGGAGCGGGAGAAGACCCAGTACTTC
cdr3_aa: CASSAGEREKTQYF

clone_size: NA
v_call: TRBV14
d_call: NA
j_call: TRBJ1-1
cdr3_nt: TGTGCCAGCAGCCCTCGGCGAGACGGGAACACTGAAGCTTTCTTT
cdr3_aa: CASSPRRDGNTEAFF

clone_size: NA
v_call: TRBV28
d_call: TRBD1
j_call: TRBJ1-5
cdr3_nt: TGTGCCAGCATCCTACAGGGGGTCGTCCAGCCCCAGCATTTT
cdr3_aa: CASILQGVVQPQHF

clone_size: few
v_call: TRBV4-3
d_call: NA
j_call: TRBJ1-5
cdr3_nt: TGCGCCAGCAGCCTAAATACTAATCAGCCCCAGCATTTT
cdr3_aa: CASSLNTNQPQHF

clone_size: few
v_call: TRBV7-9
d_call: NA
j_call: TRBJ1-4
cdr3_nt: TGTGCCAGCAGCTTGGGGACCTCTAATGAAAAACTGTTTTTT
cdr3_aa: CASSLGTSNEKLFF

clone_size: NA
v_call: TRBV18
d_call: NA
j_call: TRBJ1-1
cdr3_nt: TGTGCCAGCTCACCGAGGACGGAGAACACTGAAGCTTTCTTT
cdr3_aa: CASSPRTENTEAFF

clone_size: NA
v_call: TRBV5-4
d_call: NA
j_call: TRBJ1-2
cdr3_nt: TGTGCCAGCAGCGGGGGTGCAGGCTACTATGGCTACACCTTC
cdr3_aa: CASSGGAGYYGYTF

clone_size: NA
v_call: TRBV27
d_call: NA
j_call: TRBJ2-1
cdr3_nt: TGTGCCAGCAGTACCGGCTGGGGGAAGGTGTCCTACAATGAGCAGTTCTTC
cdr3_aa: CASSTGWGKVSYNEQFF

clone_size: NA
v_call: TRBV5-4
d_call: TRBD1
j_call: TRBJ1-1
cdr3_nt: TGTGCCAGCAGCCCAAGGGGGCCGGGCACTGAAGCTTTCTTT
cdr3_aa: CASSPRGPGTEAFF

clone_size: once
v_call: TRBV5-1
d_call: NA
j_call: TRBJ1-1
cdr3_nt: TGCGCCAGCAGCTTGTTTGGGGGCACGAACACTGAAGCTTTCTTT
cdr3_aa: CASSLFGGTNTEAFF

clone_size: NA
v_call: TRBV3-1/TRBV3-2
d_call: TRBD1
j_call: TRBJ1-1
cdr3_nt: TGTGCCAGCAGCGCGGACAGGGAAAGTGAAGCTTTCTTT
cdr3_aa: CASSADRESEAFF

clone_size: few
v_call: TRBV19
d_call: NA
j_call: TRBJ1-5
cdr3_nt: TGTGCCAGTTGGAGGCAGGGACAAGGGCCCCAGCATTTT
cdr3_aa: CASWRQGQGPQHF

clone_size: NA
v_call: TRBV25-1
d_call: NA
j_call: TRBJ2-3
cdr3_nt: TGTGCCAGCAGTGATACTCGGGCTAGCACAGATACGCAGTATTTT
cdr3_aa: CASSDTRASTDTQYF

clone_size: NA
v_call: TRBV18
d_call: NA
j_call: TRBJ1-1
cdr3_nt: TGTGCCAGCTCACGGGTAGGTCCCACTGAAGCTTTCTTT
cdr3_aa: CASSRVGPTEAFF

clone_size: NA
v_call: TRBV5-6
d_call: TRBD1
j_call: TRBJ2-2
cdr3_nt: TGTGCCAGCAGCTTTCGGACAGGGCCCAACACCGGGGAGCTGTTTTTT
cdr3_aa: CASSFRTGPNTGELFF

clone_size: few
v_call: TRBV5-4
d_call: NA
j_call: TRBJ1-2
cdr3_nt: TGTGCCAGCAGCTTGGTCGCGGGGAATGGCTACACCTTC
cdr3_aa: CASSLVAGNGYTF

clone_size: NA
v_call: TRBV4-1
d_call: NA
j_call: TRBJ2-7
cdr3_nt: TGCGCCAGCAGCCACCCCGGGGGATTGGGGCACTTC
cdr3_aa: CASSHPGGLGHF

clone_size: NA
v_call: TRBV6-5
d_call: NA
j_call: TRBJ1-4
cdr3_nt: TGTGCCAGCAGTCTGGTGGGACACTCAGGGGAAAAACTGTTTTTT
cdr3_aa: CASSLVGHSGEKLFF

clone_size: NA
v_call: TRBV2
d_call: NA
j_call: TRBJ2-5
cdr3_nt: TGTGCCAGCAGTGGTGACAACCAAGAGACCCAGTACTTC
cdr3_aa: CASSGDNQETQYF

clone_size: NA
v_call: TRBV7-9
d_call: NA
j_call: TRBJ1-1
cdr3_nt: TGTGCCAGCAGCTTAGAGCAGGGGTCTGGGGCTTTCTTT
cdr3_aa: CASSLEQGSGAFF

clone_size: NA
v_call: TRBV7-9
d_call: NA
j_call: TRBJ2-3
cdr3_nt: TGTGCCAGCAGCCCGCCGGGGACACCGGGTACGCAGTATTTT
cdr3_aa: CASSPPGTPGTQYF

clone_size: NA
v_call: TRBV2
d_call: TRBD1
j_call: TRBJ2-1
cdr3_nt: TGTGCCAGCAAAGGACAGGGGGCCGGGGAGCAGTTCTTC
cdr3_aa: CASKGQGAGEQFF

clone_size: NA
v_call: TRBV15
d_call: NA
j_call: TRBJ1-1
cdr3_nt: TGTGCCACCAGCGGCCGGATCCGACGGGGGACTGAAGCTTTCTTT
cdr3_aa: CATSGRIRRGTEAFF

clone_size: once
v_call: TRBV7-2
d_call: NA
j_call: TRBJ2-1
cdr3_nt: TGTGCCAGCAGCTTCGGTGACGGCTCCTACAATGAGCAGTTCTTC
cdr3_aa: CASSFGDGSYNEQFF

clone_size: NA
v_call: TRBV28
d_call: TRBD1
j_call: TRBJ2-5
cdr3_nt: TGTGCCAGCAGTTTTTCATCAGGGGGAGTGCAGACCCAGTACTTC
cdr3_aa: CASSFSSGGVQTQYF

clone_size: NA
v_call: TRBV5-1
d_call: NA
j_call: TRBJ2-1
cdr3_nt: TGCGCCAGCAGCTTGGCCGGATACTACAATGAGCAGTTCTTC
cdr3_aa: CASSLAGYYNEQFF

clone_size: few
v_call: TRBV6-4
d_call: TRBD2
j_call: TRBJ2-3
cdr3_nt: TGTGCCAGCAGTCTACTAGCGGGAGCCACAGATACGCAGTATTTT
cdr3_aa: CASSLLAGATDTQYF

clone_size: NA
v_call: TRBV7-2
d_call: TRBD2
j_call: TRBJ2-7
cdr3_nt: TGTGCCAGCAGCTACCCGGGCGGCGGGGGTGGGTACGAGCAGTACTTC
cdr3_aa: CASSYPGGGGGYEQYF

clone_size: once
v_call: TRBV19
d_call: TRBD2
j_call: TRBJ2-2
cdr3_nt: TGTGCCAGTAGTACCGGGGGGGTTACCGGGGAGCTGTTTTTT
cdr3_aa: CASSTGGVTGELFF

clone_size: large
v_call: TRBV5-8
d_call: NA
j_call: TRBJ1-1
cdr3_nt: TGTGCCAGCAGCTTGGAGGGGTCCTATAACACTGAAGCTTTCTTT
cdr3_aa: CASSLEGSYNTEAFF

clone_size: NA
v_call: TRBV3-1/TRBV3-2
d_call: NA
j_call: TRBJ2-3
cdr3_nt: TGTGCCAGCAGCCAAGGGGAGGATACGCAGTATTTT
cdr3_aa: CASSQGEDTQYF